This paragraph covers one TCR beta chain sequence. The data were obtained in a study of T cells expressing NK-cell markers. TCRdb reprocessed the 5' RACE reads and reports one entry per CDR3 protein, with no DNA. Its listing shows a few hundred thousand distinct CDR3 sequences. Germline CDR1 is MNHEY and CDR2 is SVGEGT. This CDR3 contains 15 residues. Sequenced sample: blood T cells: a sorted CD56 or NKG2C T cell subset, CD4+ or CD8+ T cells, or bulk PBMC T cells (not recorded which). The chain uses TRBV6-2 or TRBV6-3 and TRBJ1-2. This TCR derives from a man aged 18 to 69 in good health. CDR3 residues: CASTPGGVPNYGYTF.